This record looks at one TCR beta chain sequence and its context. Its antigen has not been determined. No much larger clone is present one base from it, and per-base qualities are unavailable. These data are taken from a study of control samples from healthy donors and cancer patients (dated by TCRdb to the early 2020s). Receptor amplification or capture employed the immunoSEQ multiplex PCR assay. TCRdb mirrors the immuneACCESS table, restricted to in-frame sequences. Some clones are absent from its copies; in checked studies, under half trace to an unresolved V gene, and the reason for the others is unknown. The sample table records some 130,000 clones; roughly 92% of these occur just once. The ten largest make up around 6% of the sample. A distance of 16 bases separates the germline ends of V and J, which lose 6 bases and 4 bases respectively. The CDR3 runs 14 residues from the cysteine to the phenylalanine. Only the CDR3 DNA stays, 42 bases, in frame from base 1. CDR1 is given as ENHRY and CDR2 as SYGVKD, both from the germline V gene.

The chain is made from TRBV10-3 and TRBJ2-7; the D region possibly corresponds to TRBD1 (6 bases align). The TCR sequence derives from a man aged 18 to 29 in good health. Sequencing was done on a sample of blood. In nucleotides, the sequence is TGTGCCATCAGGGACCGCCTAACAGGGTACGAGCAGTACTTC. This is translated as CAIRDRLTGYEQYF.